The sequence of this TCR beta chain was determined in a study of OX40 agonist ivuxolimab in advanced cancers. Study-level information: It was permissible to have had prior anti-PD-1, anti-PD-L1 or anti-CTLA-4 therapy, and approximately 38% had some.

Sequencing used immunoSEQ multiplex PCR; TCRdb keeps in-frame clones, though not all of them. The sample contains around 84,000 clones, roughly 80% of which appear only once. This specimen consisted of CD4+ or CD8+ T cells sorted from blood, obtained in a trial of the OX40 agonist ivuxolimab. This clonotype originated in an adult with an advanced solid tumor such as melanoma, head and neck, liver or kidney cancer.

The CDR3 DNA reads as TGTGCCAGCAGCTTATCTAGCCTATGGGGTGAGCAGTTCTTC. Protein: CASSLSSLWGEQFF. The V and J genes are TRBV7-9 and TRBJ2-1, with D possibly matching TRBD2 (5 bases). In germline, CDR1 is SEHNR, CDR2 FQNEAQ (reference sequence). The CDR3 is 14 amino acids. V was shortened by 2 bases and J by 9 bases, with 14 bases between the two germline ends.